These 28 T cell receptor beta chains came from one sample sequenced in a study of blood T cell repertoires in COVID-19. Assay used: immunoSEQ multiplex PCR; TCRdb lists only in-frame clones, some missing. The sample lists about 120,000 clones, 70% to 85% seen once, with about 4.2% in the top ten. Sequenced sample: peripheral blood. These receptors all come from a woman in her 70s with acute or convalescent COVID-19.

Only a few counts were recorded for this clone. The chain carries TRBV12-3 or TRBV12-4 and TRBJ2-1, with D hard to call. The CDR3 consists of 12 residues. Trimming took 6 bases from V and 6 from J, leaving 9 bases between them. The CDR3 region is CASRPDINEQFF. The DNA of the CDR3 is TGTGCCAGCAGACCAGATATCAATGAGCAGTTCTTC.

The gene calls are TRBV6-5 and TRBJ1-2; the D gene is possibly TRBD1 (5 bases). The CDR3 extends over 13 amino acids. CDR1 MNHEY and CDR2 SVGAGI come from the germline V gene. V lost 6 bases and J lost 1, with 9 bases in between. The CDR3 reads CASRETVNYGYTF. CDR3 coding DNA: TGTGCCAGCAGGGAGACAGTTAACTATGGCTACACCTTC.

The V gene is TRBV25-1, the J gene TRBJ2-7, with a tentative D call TRBD1 (6 bases). CDR3 length: 15 amino acids. Trimming shortened V by 3 bases and J by 0 bases, and 12 bases separated the two germline ends. Germline CDR1 MGHDK, CDR2 SYGVNS. The CDR3 bases are TGTGCCAGCAGTGATCCAAGACAGGTCTCCTACGAGCAGTACTTC. It yields the protein CASSDPRQVSYEQYF.

This clone was found many times. The rearrangement links TRBV6-5 to TRBJ1-6; 10 nucleotides align to TRBD1. Trimming cost V 4 bases and J 8 bases; bases outside gene matches: 2. This CDR3 has 14 amino acids. The germline V gene encodes CDR1 MNHEY and CDR2 SVGAGI. The CDR3, as DNA: TGTGCCAGCAGTTTGGGACAGGGGTATTCACCCCTCCACTTT. Protein: CASSLGQGYSPLHF.

The chain carries TRBV7-9 and TRBJ2-1, with TRBD1 as a possible D gene (5 bases). Per germline, CDR1 SEHNR and CDR2 FQNEAQ (reference sequence). This CDR3 contains 15 residues. The V and J ends lost 5 bases and 6 bases respectively, with 17 bases between them. The CDR3 spells CASSLDTYSGNEQFF. Here the CDR3 DNA reads TGTGCCAGCAGCCTGGACACTTACTCGGGCAATGAGCAGTTCTTC.

This clone was picked up one time. V gene TRBV5-5 combines with J gene TRBJ1-1; D is unresolved. This CDR3 contains 14 residues. Germline V CDR1 and CDR2: SGHKS, YYEKEE (reference sequence). The germline V and J ends were trimmed by 0 bases and 1 base, with 7 bases remaining between them. CDR3 sequence reads: CASSLGQRNTEAFF. CDR3 nucleotides: TGTGCCAGCAGCTTGGGGCAGCGGAACACTGAAGCTTTCTTT.

This chain uses TRBV7-2 with TRBJ1-6, with a possible D match to TRBD1 (6 bases). The ends were cut back, 5 bases at V and 8 bases at J, with 13 bases in the middle. Germline lookup yields CDR1 SGHTA and CDR2 FQGNSA. This CDR3 contains 14 residues. The CDR3, as DNA: TGTGCCAGCAGCGGTCTGGGGGCGTATTCACCCCTCCACTTT. Its translation is CASSGLGAYSPLHF.

The chain uses TRBV7-2 and TRBJ1-2; D gene unclear. Germline V gene sequence: CDR1 SGHTA, CDR2 FQGNSA. V was trimmed by 7 bases and J by 8 bases, leaving 20 bases between them. The CDR3 has 14 residues. Written as DNA, the CDR3 is TGTGCCAGCACCACCCGCGGTGTCCCCGGGGGCTACACCTTC. Translating it yields CASTTRGVPGGYTF.

The chain is built from TRBV6-5 and TRBJ1-6, with D perhaps matching TRBD1 (5 bases). Germline CDR1 is MNHEY and CDR2 is SVGAGI. Trimming pared 6 bases from V and 3 bases from J, leaving 12 bases between. The CDR3 contains 15 residues. The CDR3 protein is CASREGRHYNSPLHF. The CDR3 coding sequence is TGTGCCAGCAGGGAGGGGCGCCACTATAATTCACCCCTCCACTTT.

This sequence joins TRBV25-1 and TRBJ2-1, with TRBD1 identical over 10 bases. The CDR3 has 17 amino acids. Germline V gene data show CDR1 as MGHDK and CDR2 as SYGVNS. The V and J ends lost 0 bases and 9 bases, in that order; junction bases with no gene match: 11. The CDR3 sequence is CASSEYLPGQGISEQFF. The CDR3 DNA sequence: TGTGCCAGCAGTGAATATCTCCCGGGACAGGGGATTAGTGAGCAGTTCTTC. Complete variable domain (other parts from reference TRBV25-1 and TRBJ2-1): EADIYQTPRYLVIGTGKKITLECSQTMGHDKMYWYQQDPGMELHLIHYSYGVNSTEKGDLSSESTVSRIRTEHFPLTLESARPSHTSQYLCASSEYLPGQGISEQFFGPGTRLTVL.

A word on this clone: A read error may produce the germline difference seen at one junction end. The rearrangement uses TRBV16 and TRBJ1-4; 11 nucleotides match TRBD1. CDR3 length: 13 amino acids. Germline CDR1 and CDR2: KGHSY and FQNENV. CDR3 residues: CASSHQRDRGEVF. DNA for the CDR3: TGTGCCAGCAGCCATCAACGGGACAGGGGGGAAGTTTTT.

This clone was detected only once. This rearrangement joins TRBV19 to TRBJ1-1, with a possible D match to TRBD1 (5 bases). Germline loops: CDR1 LNHDA, CDR2 SQIVND (reference sequence). V was trimmed by 3 bases and J by 1 base, leaving 18 bases between them. The CDR3 runs 17 residues. CDR3 in amino acids: CASSIFAKGHGNTEAFF. The CDR3, as DNA: TGTGCCAGTAGTATTTTCGCGAAGGGGCATGGGAACACTGAAGCTTTCTTT.

The chain is built from TRBV18 and TRBJ2-7, with 7 bases that match TRBD2. V lost 3 bases, J lost 2 bases, and 7 bases stayed unmatched. The V gene's germline CDR1 is KGHSH and CDR2 LQKENI. The CDR3 runs to 15 residues. CDR3 sequence reads: CASSPGGVSPYEQYF. The CDR3 DNA reads TGTGCCAGCTCACCGGGGGGGGTGTCCCCCTACGAGCAGTACTTC.

J is TRBJ2-7 and V is TRBV2; 7 bases are shared with TRBD1. CDR1 SNHLY and CDR2 FYNNEI come from the germline V gene. V lost 6 bases and J lost 6; bases outside the gene matches: 11. The CDR3 loop spans 14 amino acids. The CDR3 here is CASSPKQGTSEQYF. The CDR3 nucleotides are TGTGCCAGCAGCCCTAAACAGGGGACAAGCGAGCAGTACTTC.

This rearrangement joins TRBV5-5 to TRBJ2-2; TRBD1 aligns across 9 bases. CDR3 length: 15 residues. With V trimmed by 3 bases and J by 2 bases, 2 bases remained unmatched. Germline V gene data show CDR1 as SGHKS and CDR2 as YYEKEE (reference sequence). The CDR3 is CASSSGQGNTGELFF. Here the CDR3 DNA reads TGTGCCAGCAGCTCGGGACAGGGAAACACCGGGGAGCTGTTTTTT. Looking up the rest from reference TRBV5-5 and TRBJ2-2 gives the full variable domain: DAGVTQSPTHLIKTRGQQVTLRCSPISGHKSVSWYQQVLGQGPQFIFQYYEKEERGRGNFPDRFSARQFPNYSSELNVNALLLGDSALYLCASSSGQGNTGELFFGEGSRLTVL.

The sample holds one count of this clone. This rearrangement joins TRBV18 to TRBJ1-2, with a weak D call TRBD1 (6 bases). The CDR3 is 14 amino acids. Germline V gene sequence: CDR1 KGHSH, CDR2 LQKENI. The V and J ends lost 2 bases and 2 bases respectively, with 9 bases between them. The CDR3 sequence: CASSPGQTNYGYTF. The CDR3 DNA is TGTGCCAGCTCACCAGGACAGACCAACTATGGCTACACCTTC.

The chain uses TRBV7-6 and TRBJ2-1, with D unresolved. The V end lost 4 bases, the J end lost 2 bases, and 15 bases lay between the germline ends. Germline loops: CDR1 SGHVS, CDR2 FNYEAQ. This CDR3 comprises 16 residues. CDR3 in DNA: TGTGCCAGCAGCTCCACAGATATAAGCCCCTACAATGAGCAGTTCTTC. It codes for CASSSTDISPYNEQFF.

The chain joins TRBV14 to TRBJ2-5; 8 bases match TRBD2. Germline CDR1 is SGHDN and CDR2 is FVKESK. The trim removed 1 base at V and 4 bases at J, leaving 5 bases unmatched. The CDR3 totals 15 residues. The DNA of the CDR3 is TGTGCCAGCAGCCAAGTACGGGGGGGCCCAGAGACCCAGTACTTC. Translating gives CASSQVRGGPETQYF.

The CDR3 loop is CASSQAGILAADTQYF. The CDR3 DNA reads as TGCGCCAGCAGCCAAGCTGGAATTCTAGCGGCAGATACGCAGTATTTT. The chain links TRBV4-1 to TRBJ2-3; 7 bases map to TRBD2. CDR1 MGHRA and CDR2 YSYEKL come from the germline V gene. The junction had 8 bases not matched to a gene; V was cut back by 1 base and J by 4 bases. The CDR3 totals 16 residues.

This clone turned up a few times. The chain is built from TRBV2 and TRBJ2-3, with 8 bases identical to TRBD1. Germline trimming cut 4 bases from V and 2 bases from J; bases unmatched to any gene: 14. CDR1 is SNHLY, CDR2 FYNNEI, per germline. The CDR3 covers 18 residues. CDR3 bases: TGTGCCAGCAGTGTTCTTAGGGGCGACAGGGGATACACAGATACGCAGTATTTT. This sequence encodes CASSVLRGDRGYTDTQYF.

This sequence joins TRBV5-4 and TRBJ1-1, with 7 bases identical to TRBD1. The CDR3 runs to 18 residues. Germline V gives CDR1 SGHNT, CDR2 YYREEE (reference sequence). V shed 4 bases and J 2 bases; nucleotides not matched to a gene: 17. In DNA, the CDR3 is TGTGCCAGCAGCACAAGCACCAGGGGGTCGTACCGTAACACTGAAGCTTTCTTT. Translating it yields CASSTSTRGSYRNTEAFF.

This sequence joins TRBV4-1 and TRBJ1-2, with 7 bases fitting TRBD1. Germline lookup yields CDR1 MGHRA and CDR2 YSYEKL. V shed 5 bases, J shed 8 bases, and the junction held 11 bases outside the gene matches. The CDR3 runs to 14 residues. The CDR3 reads CASSSGTGAEGYTF. The CDR3 DNA follows: TGCGCCAGCAGCTCCGGAACAGGGGCGGAGGGCTACACCTTC.

The chain links TRBV19 to TRBJ2-2, with D tentatively TRBD2 (5 bases). The V gene lost 10 bases and the J gene lost 2 bases, with 17 bases spanning the gap. CDR3 length equals 15 residues. The germline V gene has CDR1 LNHDA and CDR2 SQIVND (reference sequence). The CDR3 sequence is CATTLTGINTGELFF. CDR3 nucleotide sequence: TGTGCCACCACCCTCACCGGGATTAACACCGGGGAGCTGTTTTTT.

This clone occurred a few times. The gene calls are TRBV5-4 and TRBJ1-6, with D perhaps matching TRBD1 (6 bases). Germline assignment: CDR1 SGHNT and CDR2 YYREEE (reference sequence). Trimming shortened V by 4 bases and J by 0 bases, and 17 bases separated the two germline ends. This CDR3 is 18 amino acids long. The CDR3 is CASSIAGGVSSYNSPLHF. As DNA, the CDR3 is TGTGCCAGCAGCATTGCTGGGGGCGTCAGCTCCTATAATTCACCCCTCCACTTT.

This rearrangement joins TRBV5-6 to TRBJ1-6; D not resolved. The V and J ends lost 2 bases and 8 bases respectively, with 11 bases between them. The CDR3 sequence is 14 residues long. CDR1 and CDR2 from the germline V gene are SGHDT and YYEEEE. The CDR3 DNA follows: TGTGCCAGCAGCTTTCGCGGGTTTGATTCACCCCTCCACTTT. It codes for CASSFRGFDSPLHF.

The chain couples TRBV7-9 to TRBJ2-7; 8 positions agree with TRBD2. The germline gives CDR1 SEHNR, CDR2 FQNEAQ (reference sequence). V was pared by 1 base and J by 5 bases, with 7 bases of the junction left unmatched. The CDR3 sequence is 15 residues long. In DNA form, the CDR3 reads TGTGCCAGCAGCTTAGGAGATAGCGGGACTAACGAGCAGTACTTC. This codes for CASSLGDSGTNEQYF.

The genes are TRBV12-3 or TRBV12-4 and TRBJ1-3; TRBD1 is a possible D gene (6 bases). V shed 4 bases and J shed 7 bases, with 11 bases lying between them. The CDR3 is 13 residues long. The DNA for the CDR3 is TGTGCCAGCAGTTCAGGGGAATGGAACACCATATATTTT. Its translation: CASSSGEWNTIYF.

The rearrangement links TRBV12-3 or TRBV12-4 to TRBJ1-2; D remains unclear. The CDR3 spans 13 residues. V dropped 4 bases and J dropped 4 bases, with 10 bases sitting between them. The CDR3 reads CASSSLGGYGYTF. CDR3 nucleotides: TGTGCCAGCAGTTCCCTCGGAGGCTATGGCTACACCTTC.